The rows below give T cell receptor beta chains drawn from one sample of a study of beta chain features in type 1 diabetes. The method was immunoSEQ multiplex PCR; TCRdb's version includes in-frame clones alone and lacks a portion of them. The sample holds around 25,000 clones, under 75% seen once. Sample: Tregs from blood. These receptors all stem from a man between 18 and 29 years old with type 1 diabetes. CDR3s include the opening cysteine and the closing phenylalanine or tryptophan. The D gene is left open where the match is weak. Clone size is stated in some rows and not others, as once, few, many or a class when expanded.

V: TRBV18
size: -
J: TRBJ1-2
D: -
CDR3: CASSPFPDTGYTF
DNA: TGTGCCAGCTCACCTTTCCCGGACACAGGCTACACCTTC

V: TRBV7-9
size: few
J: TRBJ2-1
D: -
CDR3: CASRFARDNEQFF
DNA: TGTGCCAGCAGATTCGCCCGGGACAACGAGCAGTTCTTC

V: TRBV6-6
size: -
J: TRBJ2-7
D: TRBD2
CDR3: CATRREGEIYEQYF
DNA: TGTGCCACCCGTCGGGAGGGGGAGATCTACGAGCAGTACTTC

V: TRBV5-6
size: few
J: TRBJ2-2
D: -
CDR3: CASSLYTDLGPGELFF
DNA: TGTGCCAGCAGCTTGTATACAGACCTGGGGCCCGGGGAGCTGTTTTTT

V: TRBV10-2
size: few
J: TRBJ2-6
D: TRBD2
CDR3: CASRGRGGLSNLYGANVLTF
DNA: TGCGCCAGCAGGGGGCGGGGGGGCCTATCAAACCTGTACGGGGCCAACGTCCTGACTTTC

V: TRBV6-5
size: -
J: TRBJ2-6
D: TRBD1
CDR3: CASRAGTAGANVLTF
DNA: TGTGCCAGCAGAGCTGGGACAGCCGGGGCCAACGTCCTGACTTTC

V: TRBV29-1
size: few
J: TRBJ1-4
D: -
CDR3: CSVVDPRGAANEKLFF
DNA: TGCAGCGTTGTAGACCCACGGGGGGCGGCTAATGAAAAACTGTTTTTT

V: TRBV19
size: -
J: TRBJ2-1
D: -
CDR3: CASSLAFYNEQFF
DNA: TGTGCCAGTAGTCTAGCGTTCTACAATGAGCAGTTCTTC

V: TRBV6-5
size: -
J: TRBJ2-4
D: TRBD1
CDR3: CASSGQGQAKNIQYF
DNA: TGTGCCAGCAGTGGACAGGGACAAGCCAAAAACATTCAGTACTTC

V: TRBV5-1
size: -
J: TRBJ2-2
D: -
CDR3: CATNPGGSTGELFF
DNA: TGCGCCACCAATCCGGGGGGCAGCACCGGGGAGCTGTTTTTT

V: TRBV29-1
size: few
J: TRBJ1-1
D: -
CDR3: CSAQVLAGAFF
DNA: TGCAGCGCCCAGGTCCTCGCGGGGGCTTTCTTT

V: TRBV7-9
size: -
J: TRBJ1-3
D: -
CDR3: CASSLARGTTGNTIYF
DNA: TGTGCCAGCAGCCTAGCTCGGGGGACCACTGGAAACACCATATATTTT

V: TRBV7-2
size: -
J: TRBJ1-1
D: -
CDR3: CASSLVWSQAFF
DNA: TGTGCCAGCAGCTTAGTATGGTCCCAGGCTTTCTTT

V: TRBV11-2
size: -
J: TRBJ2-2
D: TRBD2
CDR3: CASSLPKAGGHTGELFF
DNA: TGTGCCAGCAGCTTACCCAAAGCGGGGGGGCACACCGGGGAGCTGTTTTTT

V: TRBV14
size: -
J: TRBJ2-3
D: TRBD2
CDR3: CASSQGTSADTQYF
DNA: TGTGCCAGCAGCCAGGGGACTAGCGCAGATACGCAGTATTTT

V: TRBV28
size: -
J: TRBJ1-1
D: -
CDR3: CASKGREGGWGEAFF
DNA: TGTGCCAGCAAAGGCAGGGAGGGGGGTTGGGGTGAAGCTTTCTTT

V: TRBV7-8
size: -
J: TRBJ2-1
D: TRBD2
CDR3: CASSPGLAGHSYNEQFF
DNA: TGTGCCAGCAGCCCCGGACTAGCGGGGCACTCCTACAATGAGCAGTTCTTC

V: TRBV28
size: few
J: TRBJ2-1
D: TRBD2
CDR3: CASSPTSGSLWSEQFF
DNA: TGTGCCAGCAGCCCGACGAGCGGGAGTCTCTGGAGTGAGCAGTTCTTC

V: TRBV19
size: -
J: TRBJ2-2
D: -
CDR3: CASIGLQFRGELFF
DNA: TGTGCCAGTATCGGACTTCAATTTCGTGGGGAGCTGTTTTTT

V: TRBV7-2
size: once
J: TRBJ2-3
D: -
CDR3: CASSLARPSTDTQYF
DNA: TGTGCCAGCAGCTTAGCGAGGCCTAGCACAGATACGCAGTATTTT

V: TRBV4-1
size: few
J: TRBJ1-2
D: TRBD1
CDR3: CASSRTGRAVGYTF
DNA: TGCGCCAGCAGCAGGACAGGGAGAGCGGTTGGCTACACCTTC

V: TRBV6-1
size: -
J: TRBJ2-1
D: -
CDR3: CASDSYNEQFF
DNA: TGTGCCAGTGACAGCTACAATGAGCAGTTCTTC

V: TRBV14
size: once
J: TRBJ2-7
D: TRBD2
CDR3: CASSTQRGGEQYF
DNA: TGTGCCAGCAGCACTCAACGCGGGGGCGAGCAGTACTTC

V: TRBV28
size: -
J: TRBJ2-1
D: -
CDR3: CASSLSHPYNEQFF
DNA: TGTGCCAGCAGTTTGAGCCACCCGTACAATGAGCAGTTCTTC

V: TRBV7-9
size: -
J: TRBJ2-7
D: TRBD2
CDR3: CASSSTGTRREQYF
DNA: TGTGCCAGCAGTTCTACCGGGACTAGACGCGAGCAGTACTTC

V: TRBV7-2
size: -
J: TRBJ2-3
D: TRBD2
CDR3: CASSIWTSGGTDTQYF
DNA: TGTGCCAGCAGCATCTGGACTAGCGGGGGGACAGATACGCAGTATTTT

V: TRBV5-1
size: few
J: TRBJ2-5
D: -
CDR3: CASSSLSPETQYF
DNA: TGCGCCAGCAGCTCACTTTCCCCCGAGACCCAGTACTTC

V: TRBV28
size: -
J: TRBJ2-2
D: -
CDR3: CASRTAVGQGRTGELFF
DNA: TGTGCCAGCAGGACCGCCGTCGGGCAGGGCAGGACCGGGGAGCTGTTTTTT